Listed here are 29 T cell receptor beta chains from one sample, sequenced in a study of PD-L1 blockade in urothelial cancer. Method: immunoSEQ multiplex PCR; TCRdb's copy keeps in-frame clones and lacks some. The sample contains tens of thousands of clones, about 68% of which appear only once. Documented time point: pretreatment peripheral blood. Sample: PBMCs, taken around atezolizumab (anti-PD-L1) treatment. The receptor source for this set is a man in his 70s with urothelial cancer.

This clone was observed once. V and J are TRBV18 and TRBJ2-1; TRBD1 agrees at 7 bases. Per germline, CDR1 KGHSH and CDR2 LQKENI. The CDR3 runs 12 residues. J lost 10 bases, V lost 6 bases, and 6 bases had no gene match. CDR3 nucleotide sequence: TGTGCCAGCTCTACCAGGGGACAGGAGCAGTTCTTC. This codes for CASSTRGQEQFF.

This chain uses TRBV5-1 with TRBJ1-3; no clear D gene. Trimming took off 0 bases at V and 2 bases at J, with 12 bases between the two ends. Germline V gene data show CDR1 as SGHRS and CDR2 as YFSETQ. The CDR3 is 16 amino acids. The CDR3 region is CASSLGPEVAGNTIYF. For the CDR3, the DNA is TGCGCCAGCAGCTTGGGGCCGGAGGTTGCTGGAAACACCATATATTTT.

This clone was seen a handful of times. The genes are TRBV5-1 and TRBJ2-7; 7 bases match TRBD1. Germline V gene lookup returns CDR1 SGHRS and CDR2 YFSETQ. Unmatched junction bases numbered 3, after V lost 3 bases and J lost 3 bases. CDR3 length: 13 residues. In nucleotides, the CDR3 is TGCGCCAGCAGCTCCGGACAGGTCTACGAGCAGTACTTC. This gives the protein CASSSGQVYEQYF.

In its sample, this clone was seen a few times. The rearrangement links TRBV5-4 to TRBJ1-1, with D uncertain. Germline V gene sequence: CDR1 SGHNT, CDR2 YYREEE (reference sequence). This CDR3 contains 14 residues. V lost 4 bases, J lost 2 bases, and 12 bases lay in between. CDR3 nucleotides: TGTGCCAGCAGCCGCAGCGCGGTTAACACTGAAGCTTTCTTT. It encodes CASSRSAVNTEAFF.

This chain connects TRBV18 to TRBJ2-2, with D maybe TRBD1 (5 bases). Germline CDR1 reads KGHSH; CDR2 reads LQKENI. The CDR3 is 14 amino acids. V lost 4 bases, J lost 5 bases, and 11 bases lay in between. The CDR3 sequence: CASSLTDTTGELFF. The CDR3 bases are TGTGCCAGCTCACTGACAGACACTACCGGGGAGCTGTTTTTT. The full variable domain, with the rest looked up from reference TRBV18 and TRBJ2-2, is NAGVMQNPRHLVRRRGQEARLRCSPMKGHSHVYWYRQLPEEGLKFMVYLQKENIIDESGMPKERFSAEFPKEGPSILRIQQVVRGDSAAYFCASSLTDTTGELFFGEGSRLTVL.

This clone was seen a handful of times. J is TRBJ2-1 and V is TRBV11-3; weak D call: TRBD2 (5 bases). Deletions cut 5 bases from V and 7 bases from J, with 12 bases between. CDR3 length: 13 residues. Germline-derived CDR1 and CDR2 are SGHNT and YENEEA. The CDR3 loop is CASSLDFSNEQFF. The CDR3 nucleotides read TGTGCCAGCAGCCTGGACTTTTCGAATGAGCAGTTCTTC.

J is TRBJ2-7 and V is TRBV6-1, with a tentative D call TRBD1 (5 bases). The CDR3 extends over 9 amino acids. V dropped 11 bases and J dropped 5 bases, with 7 bases sitting between them. Germline V gene sequence: CDR1 MNHNS, CDR2 SASEGT. The CDR3 DNA is TGTGCCTGGGGCCACGAGCAGTACTTC. Its protein is CAWGHEQYF.

The table lists this clone with a few counts. V is TRBV5-8 and J is TRBJ2-1, with TRBD1 as a possible D gene (5 bases). Germline CDR1 and CDR2: SGHTS and YDEGEE. The CDR3 spans 15 residues. V was cut by 4 bases and J by 6 bases, with 17 bases left in between. The CDR3 protein is CASSPRQSYLNEQFF. In DNA form, the CDR3 reads TGTGCCAGCAGCCCTAGACAGTCTTACCTCAATGAGCAGTTCTTC. Full variable domain (outside the CDR3, taken from reference TRBV5-8 and TRBJ2-1): EAGVTQSPTHLIKTRGQQATLRCSPISGHTSVYWYQQALGLGLQFLLWYDEGEERNRGNFPPRFSGRQFPNYSSELNVNALELEDSALYLCASSPRQSYLNEQFFGPGTRLTVL.

The V and J genes are TRBV5-1 and TRBJ2-2, with 7 bases identical to TRBD2. Trimming took 5 bases from V and 4 from J; bases not matched to a gene: 5. CDR3 length equals 14 residues. Germline lookup yields CDR1 SGHRS and CDR2 YFSETQ. The CDR3 is CASRGAGRTGELFF. In DNA form, the CDR3 reads TGCGCCAGCAGGGGAGCGGGGCGCACCGGGGAGCTGTTTTTT.

The rearrangement links TRBV7-2 to TRBJ2-7, with 7 bases lining up with TRBD1. Germline CDR1 SGHTA, CDR2 FQGNSA. J gave up 5 bases and V 1 base, and 5 bases lay outside the gene matches. This CDR3 spans 14 amino acids. CDR3: CASSLGGGENEQYF. CDR3 sequence (DNA): TGTGCCAGCAGCTTAGGAGGGGGCGAAAACGAGCAGTACTTC. The entire variable domain, with the rest obtained from reference TRBV7-2 and TRBJ2-7, is as follows: GAGVSQSPSNKVTEKGKDVELRCDPISGHTALYWYRQSLGQGLEFLIYFQGNSAPDKSGLPSDRFSAERTGGSVSTLTIQRTQQEDSAVYLCASSLGGGENEQYFGPGTRLTVT.

This chain connects TRBV7-2 to TRBJ1-3; TRBD1 is a possible D gene (6 bases). This CDR3 has 16 residues. Trimming shortened V by 5 bases and J by 0 bases, and 14 bases separated the two germline ends. The germline V gene encodes CDR1 SGHTA and CDR2 FQGNSA. CDR3 sequence reads: CASSIRDTSSGNTIYF. The CDR3 nucleotides read TGTGCCAGCAGCATCCGGGACACAAGCTCTGGAAACACCATATATTTT.

The chain recombines TRBV9 with TRBJ2-7; 8 bases are a match to TRBD1. The V and J ends lost 0 bases and 7 bases, in that order; junction bases with no gene match: 9. This CDR3 is 15 amino acids long. The germline V gene encodes CDR1 SGDLS and CDR2 YYNGEE. The CDR3 DNA follows: TGTGCCAGCAGCGTAGTGGGGACAGGAGCAGGGGAGCAGTACTTC. Protein: CASSVVGTGAGEQYF.

The chain joins TRBV7-2 to TRBJ2-7; TRBD2 matches at 8 bases. Per germline, CDR1 SGHTA and CDR2 FQGNSA. The trim removed 5 bases at V and 3 bases at J, leaving 12 bases unmatched. CDR3 length equals 16 residues. For the CDR3, the DNA is TGTGCCAGCAGCGCCACAACTAGCGGAAGACGCTACGAGCAGTACTTC. Translating gives CASSATTSGRRYEQYF.

The chain combines TRBV11-3 with TRBJ1-1; D remains ambiguous. Trimming took 7 bases from V and 0 from J, leaving 15 bases between them. The CDR3 sequence is 15 residues long. The V gene's germline CDR1 is SGHNT and CDR2 YENEEA. CDR3 nucleotide sequence: TGTGCCAGCAAAAGGCAGGTGAACATGAACACTGAAGCTTTCTTT. Amino acids: CASKRQVNMNTEAFF. The complete variable domain, with remaining parts taken from reference TRBV11-3 and TRBJ1-1, reads EAGVVQSPRYKIIEKKQPVAFWCNPISGHNTLYWYLQNLGQGPELLIRYENEEAVDDSQLPKDRFSAERLKGVDSTLKIQPAELGDSAVYLCASKRQVNMNTEAFFGQGTRLTVV.

V usage is TRBV27 and J usage is TRBJ2-1; 7 bases are shared with TRBD2. The CDR3 contains 15 residues. Trimming at V came to 5 bases and at J to 3 bases, leaving 7 bases not matched to a gene. Germline CDR1 MNHEY, CDR2 SMNVEV (reference sequence). CDR3 protein: CASSRSGTVYNEQFF. CDR3 DNA: TGTGCCAGCAGTCGGAGCGGGACCGTCTACAATGAGCAGTTCTTC.

The V call is TRBV7-3, the J call TRBJ2-7; TRBD1 agrees at 9 bases. The CDR3 is 15 amino acids. Germline assignment: CDR1 SGHTA and CDR2 FQGTGA. The V and J ends lost 5 bases and 3 bases, in that order; junction bases with no gene match: 8. CDR3 residues: CASSPTGGNIYEQYF. The CDR3 DNA reads TGTGCCAGCAGCCCGACAGGGGGAAACATCTACGAGCAGTACTTC. Based on the CDR3 plus reference TRBV7-3 and TRBJ2-7, the full variable domain is GAGVSQTPSNKVTEKGKYVELRCDPISGHTALYWYRQSLGQGPEFLIYFQGTGAADDSGLPNDRFFAVRPEGSVSTLKIQRTERGDSAVYLCASSPTGGNIYEQYFGPGTRLTVT.

This CDR3 reads CASSQGAGISNEQFF. The CDR3 DNA is TGTGCCAGCAGCCAAGGTGCGGGAATAAGTAATGAGCAGTTCTTC. This chain links TRBV4-2 with TRBJ2-1; D may be TRBD2 (6 bases). Looked up from germline, CDR1 is LGHNA and CDR2 is YNFKEQ. Trimming removed 1 base at V and 7 bases at J, with 14 bases between. The CDR3 runs 15 residues.

This sequence joins TRBV7-3 and TRBJ2-7; 10 bases line up with TRBD2. The CDR3 loop spans 14 amino acids. Germline V gene data show CDR1 as SGHTA and CDR2 as FQGTGA. V shed 5 bases and J 9 bases; nucleotides not matched to a gene: 10. The CDR3 region has the DNA TGTGCCAGCAGCCCTAGCGGGGGCAGTTTGGGGCAGTACTTC. Translation: CASSPSGGSLGQYF.

The gene calls are TRBV30 and TRBJ1-2, with 7 bases aligning to TRBD1. The germline gives CDR1 GTSNPN, CDR2 SVGIG (reference sequence). The CDR3 covers 14 residues. V dropped 1 base and J dropped 8; count of bases not matched to a gene: 10. CDR3 sequence: CAWSEEGAVGGYTF. CDR3 nucleotide sequence: TGTGCCTGGAGTGAAGAGGGGGCGGTTGGGGGCTACACCTTC.

In this sample, this clone turned up once. The genes are TRBV29-1 and TRBJ1-1; no clear D gene. V dropped 3 bases and J dropped 0 bases, with 11 bases sitting between them. Germline V CDR1 and CDR2: SQVTM, ANQGSEA. This CDR3 has 14 amino acids. The CDR3 is CSVDPQELNTEAFF. Written as DNA, the CDR3 is TGCAGCGTTGATCCCCAGGAATTGAACACTGAAGCTTTCTTT.

This clone was seen a single time. The V and J genes are TRBV19 and TRBJ2-2; TRBD2 aligns across 7 bases. V was clipped by 6 bases and J by 3 bases; unmatched bases: 13. Germline loops: CDR1 LNHDA, CDR2 SQIVND (reference sequence). This CDR3 has 17 residues. CDR3 DNA sequence: TGTGCCAGTAGAGAGGCTAAGGGACTATCGGACACCGGGGAGCTGTTTTTT. It translates to CASREAKGLSDTGELFF.

The chain is built from TRBV6-5 and TRBJ1-1, with D perhaps matching TRBD1 (6 bases). Germline-derived CDR1 and CDR2 are MNHEY and SVGAGI. V was clipped by 2 bases and J by 4 bases, with 11 bases between them. The CDR3 runs 14 residues. CDR3 sequence: CASSYRQAFTEAFF. The CDR3 DNA reads TGTGCCAGCAGTTACCGACAGGCTTTCACTGAAGCTTTCTTT.

V gene TRBV7-9 combines with J gene TRBJ2-1; 7 bases line up with TRBD2. Per germline, CDR1 SEHNR and CDR2 FQNEAQ (reference sequence). There are 16 residues in the CDR3. V dropped 1 base and J dropped 3; count of bases not matched to a gene: 6. This CDR3 is CASSLVGGLFYNEQFF. CDR3 DNA: TGTGCCAGCAGCTTAGTTGGGGGACTATTCTACAATGAGCAGTTCTTC.

This sequence joins TRBV25-1 and TRBJ1-1, with 7 bases lining up with TRBD1. Trimming at V came to 3 bases and at J to 0 bases, leaving 13 bases not matched to a gene. CDR3 length equals 18 residues. CDR1 and CDR2 from the germline V gene are MGHDK and SYGVNS. The CDR3 loop reads CASSDQPGTVYMNTEAFF. The CDR3 nucleotides read TGTGCCAGCAGTGACCAGCCGGGGACAGTTTACATGAACACTGAAGCTTTCTTT.

This clone was observed a handful of times. J is TRBJ1-1 and V is TRBV6-1; TRBD1 might be the D (6 bases). V lost 7 bases to trimming and J lost 0 bases, with 12 bases between them. This CDR3 has 14 amino acids. Germline assignment: CDR1 MNHNS and CDR2 SASEGT. The CDR3 is CASIHRALNTEAFF. CDR3 in DNA: TGTGCCAGCATTCACAGGGCCCTGAACACTGAAGCTTTCTTT.

CDR3 bases: TGTGCCAGCAGCCTGACGGGTAACGGGCAGTACTTC. It yields the protein CASSLTGNGQYF. The chain joins TRBV7-9 to TRBJ2-7; D unresolved. Per the germline V gene, CDR1 is SEHNR and CDR2 is FQNEAQ (reference sequence). V dropped 5 bases and J dropped 9 bases, with 14 bases sitting between them. This CDR3 spans 12 amino acids. The variable domain in full, with the rest retrieved from reference TRBV7-9 and TRBJ2-7, is DTGVSQNPRHKITKRGQNVTFRCDPISEHNRLYWYRQTLGQGPEFLTYFQNEAQLEKSRLLSDRFSAERPKGSFSTLEIQRTEQGDSAMYLCASSLTGNGQYFGPGTRLTVT.

This clone was seen more than once but under ten times. The chain carries TRBV29-1 and TRBJ2-5; TRBD2 aligns across 10 bases. The V gene end was trimmed by 0 bases and the J gene end by 5 bases; junction bases not matched to a gene: 15. Germline CDR1 and CDR2: SQVTM and ANQGSEA. CDR3 length: 18 residues. The CDR3 coding sequence is TGCAGCGTTGAAGACCCCCAGCGGGGGGGCCGAGGTGGGGAGACCCAGTACTTC. It encodes CSVEDPQRGGRGGETQYF.

The J gene is TRBJ2-1, the V gene TRBV11-3; 9 bases are a match to TRBD1. The junction had 7 bases not matched to a gene; V was cut back by 3 bases and J by 10 bases. The CDR3 is made up of 14 amino acids. Germline CDR1 is SGHNT and CDR2 is YENEEA. The CDR3: CASSLADRGREQFF. The CDR3 coding sequence is TGTGCCAGCAGCTTGGCGGACAGGGGACGGGAGCAGTTCTTC. The full variable domain, completed using reference TRBV11-3 and TRBJ2-1, is EAGVVQSPRYKIIEKKQPVAFWCNPISGHNTLYWYLQNLGQGPELLIRYENEEAVDDSQLPKDRFSAERLKGVDSTLKIQPAELGDSAVYLCASSLADRGREQFFGPGTRLTVL.

The V and J genes are TRBV7-2 and TRBJ1-2, with TRBD1 as a possible D gene (6 bases). CDR3 size: 15 residues. In germline, CDR1 is SGHTA, CDR2 FQGNSA. Trimming took 5 bases from V and 4 from J, leaving 17 bases between them. The CDR3 nucleotides read TGTGCCAGCAGCCAACCGGGGGGGGCAGGCTATGGCTACACCTTC. Amino acid sequence: CASSQPGGAGYGYTF.